The entry below describes one T cell receptor (beta chain). The table came from immunoSEQ multiplex PCR; TCRdb's copy has only in-frame clones and leaves some out. The sample lists under 150,000 clones; around 85% were seen once. The data stem from a study of blood T cell repertoires in COVID-19. The clonotype was recovered from an older woman with COVID-19, enrolled during active disease. Sequencing input: peripheral blood.

The DNA of the CDR3 is TGTGCCAGCAGTGAGTCTAGCGGGGAGGCAGATACGCAGTATTTT. As protein: CASSESSGEADTQYF. The rearrangement uses TRBV2 and TRBJ2-3; 9 nucleotides match TRBD2. The CDR3 runs to 15 residues. CDR1 and CDR2 (germline): SNHLY, FYNNEI. V lost 3 bases, J lost 4 bases, and 5 bases stayed unmatched. The entire variable domain, with the rest obtained from reference TRBV2 and TRBJ2-3, is as follows: EPEVTQTPSHQVTQMGQEVILRCVPISNHLYFYWYRQILGQKVEFLVSFYNNEISEKSEIFDDQFSVERPDGSNFTLKIRSTKLEDSAMYFCASSESSGEADTQYFGPGTRLTVL.